The source of this TCR beta chain is a study of human CD8 memory T cell subsets. In this sample, this clonotype turned up many times. Libraries targeted TCR beta using 5' RACE with UMIs. TCRdb recomputed calls from the 5' RACE reads with MiXCR, one row per CDR3 protein. The sample includes some 7,400 distinct CDR3 sequences, roughly 3.9% of them seen just once. The CDR3 covers 15 residues. V was pared by 5 bases and J by 2 bases, with 7 bases of the junction left unmatched. From germline, CDR1 is SGHAT and CDR2 FQNNGV. The sample taken for sequencing was CD8+ T cells from PBMCs. This TCR derives from a human donor in good health. The J gene is TRBJ1-1, the V gene TRBV11-2; 8 positions match TRBD1. CDR3 loop: CASSPRDRSNTEAFF. In DNA form, the CDR3 reads TGTGCCAGCAGCCCTCGGGACAGGAGTAACACTGAAGCTTTCTTT.